This T cell receptor beta chain was sequenced during a study of OX40 agonist ivuxolimab in advanced cancers. The assay was immunoSEQ multiplex PCR, and TCRdb's table has in-frame clones only and misses some. The table has roughly 65,000 clones, roughly 89% seen once. This TCR derives from an adult with an advanced solid tumor such as melanoma, head and neck, liver or kidney cancer. Sample: CD4+ or CD8+ T cells sorted from blood, taken in a trial of the OX40 agonist ivuxolimab.

The CDR3 nucleotides are TGCGCCAGCAGCCCCCGGGGCGGGAGTCGTGCAGATACGCAGTATTTT. Amino acids: CASSPRGGSRADTQYF. The rearrangement uses TRBV5-1 and TRBJ2-3; 7 positions agree with TRBD2. Germline loops: CDR1 SGHRS, CDR2 YFSETQ. This CDR3 comprises 16 residues. V was clipped by 4 bases and J by 4 bases; unmatched bases: 12.